Sequencing of this TCR beta chain was carried out in a study of blood T cell repertoires in COVID-19. Symptom resolution, clearance, or two negative PCRs marked donors in Cohort 3 as recovered. Germline V gives CDR1 SGHTA, CDR2 FQGTGA. This CDR3 spans 15 amino acids. The V segment lost 5 bases and the J segment 7 bases; nucleotides outside the gene matches: 11. The data were produced by immunoSEQ multiplex PCR, yet TCRdb's version contains in-frame clones alone and is incomplete. The table records around 250,000 clones, 86% of them present only once. Sequenced sample: PBMCs or T cells enriched from blood (not recorded which). The source of this sequence is a woman aged 45-65 years who had recovered from COVID-19. J is TRBJ2-1 and V is TRBV7-3; 7 bases map to TRBD2. CDR3 sequence: CASSRKVAGLNEQFF. The CDR3 nucleotides read TGTGCCAGCAGCCGGAAAGTAGCGGGTCTGAATGAGCAGTTCTTC.